This TCR beta chain was recorded in a study of T cells in Graves' hyperthyroidism and ophthalmopathy. Study-wide context: Peripheral blood was drawn at first diagnosis, prior to all treatment.

Trimming cost V 1 base and J 5 bases, with 14 bases left between them. From germline, CDR1 is SGHTA and CDR2 FQGTGA. The CDR3 consists of 15 residues. The study's findings and limits: A 13 V-J signature model discriminated ophthalmopathy versus stable hyperthyroidism.

This clonotype was observed at least ten times. Its cognate antigen is unknown. Disease duration under 2 months; hyperthyroidism patients were aged 18 to 65. Fresh peripheral blood, under 11 ml, yielded the PBMCs. The source material, RNA transcripts, was used to amplify TCR beta CDR3 regions. Researchers ran a first-round RT-PCR on the TCR CDR3 using the HTBI primer set. TCRdb used MiXCR to reprocess the multiplex PCR reads, holding one entry per CDR3 protein. The sample lists about 480,000 distinct CDR3 sequences, around 15% occurring once. This clonotype originated in a young woman with Graves' hyperthyroidism. V gene TRBV7-3 combines with J gene TRBJ2-5, with D tentatively TRBD2 (5 bases). The specimen was blood. DNA of the CDR3: TGTGCCAGCAGCTTAATGGGGAGCTCAAGGGAGACCCAGTACTTC. The encoded protein is CASSLMGSSRETQYF.